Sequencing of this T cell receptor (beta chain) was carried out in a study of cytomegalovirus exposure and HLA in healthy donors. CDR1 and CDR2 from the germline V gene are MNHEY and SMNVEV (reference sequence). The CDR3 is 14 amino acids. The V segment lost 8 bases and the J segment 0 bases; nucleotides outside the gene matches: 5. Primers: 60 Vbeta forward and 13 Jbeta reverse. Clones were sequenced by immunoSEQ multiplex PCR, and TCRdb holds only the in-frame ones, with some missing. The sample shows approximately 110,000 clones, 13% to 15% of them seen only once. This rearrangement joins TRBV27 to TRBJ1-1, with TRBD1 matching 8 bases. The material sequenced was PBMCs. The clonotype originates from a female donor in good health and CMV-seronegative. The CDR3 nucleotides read TGTGCCAGCGACAGGGGTTGGATGAACACTGAAGCTTTCTTT. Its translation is CASDRGWMNTEAFF.